A selection of T cell receptor beta chains follows, all from one sample in a study of vaccination and CD4 T cells after COVID-19. No antigens are known for them. From the PCR reads, TCRdb called clonotypes with MiXCR, one entry per CDR3 protein. The sample includes 3,500 to 5,000 distinct CDR3 sequences, roughly 65% of them seen just once. Sequencing was performed on CD4+ T cells from blood, cultured in vitro. Receptor source: a human donor in good health. CDR3s include the opening cysteine and the closing phenylalanine or tryptophan.

>TRBV7-9|TRBJ1-6
CASSLGAGGSNSPLHF
>TRBV20-1|TRBJ1-5
CSANRGNQPQHF
>TRBV24-1|TRBJ2-1
CATSSGRAGNEQFF
>TRBV6-1|TRBJ1-2
CASTPAYYGYTF
>TRBV20-1|TRBJ2-7
CSARGPVYEQYF
>TRBV7-8|TRBJ2-2
CASSSSRGWTGELFF
>TRBV6-1|TRBJ2-5
CASTQLGGQETQYF
>TRBV12-3/TRBV12-4|TRBJ2-5
CASSLDALGQGVRETQYF
>TRBV18|TRBJ1-2
CASSPQAGTGALGDYGYTF
>TRBV28|TRBJ2-7
CAISGTLYSEQYF
>TRBV2|TRBJ1-1
CASSEMGNTEAFF
>TRBV9|TRBJ2-2
CASSVGGGSGELFF
>TRBV20-1|TRBJ2-7
CSASPLAGASEQYF
>TRBV6-1|TRBJ1-1
CASIRSSGGLNTEAFF
>TRBV20-1|TRBJ1-5
CSARGSWGADSNQPQHF
>TRBV6-1|TRBJ2-1
CASSRIPGLAGGPRNEQFF
>TRBV20-1|TRBJ1-2
CSARGGVYGYTF
>TRBV7-7|TRBJ2-7
CASSLAGFHEQYF
>TRBV7-9|TRBJ2-5
CASSFAGVETQYF
>TRBV5-4|TRBJ1-2
CASSLPVGRSTWRPDNYGYTF
>TRBV27|TRBJ1-1
CASSLSDRVGTEAFF
>TRBV19|TRBJ1-1
CASAYGTRERNTEAFF
>TRBV11-2|TRBJ2-7
CASSLGRLEQYF
>TRBV4-1|TRBJ1-6
CASSQGAGKYNSPLHF
>TRBV20-1|TRBJ2-7
CSASPGQGPYEQYF
>TRBV10-3|TRBJ1-6
CAITQDRGNSPLHF
>TRBV5-4|TRBJ1-1
CASSPPGQLNTEAFF
>TRBV12-3/TRBV12-4|TRBJ1-6
CASSNPGQGAFGSPLHF
>TRBV19|TRBJ1-1
CASSITGAMEAFF